The 15 T cell receptor beta chains below were found in one sample sequenced in a study of human T cells and chemical hapten exposure. TCRdb re-called the RACE reads through MiXCR, storing one row per CDR3 protein. The top ten clones hold around a tenth of a sample with approximately 50,000 distinct CDR3 sequences, 9.5% to 10% of them seen once. The time point: pre-sensitization, week 0. As to treatment: therapeutic diphenylcyclopropenone sensitization with weekly scalp DPC. Unfractionated whole blood was the source of the extracted total RNA. This specimen was whole blood, taken in connection with sensitization to the hapten diphenylcyclopropenone (DPC). The source of these receptors is a young woman with alopecia areata. Some clones in this sample may be carry-over from other donors' samples.

This chain connects TRBV18 to TRBJ2-7; no clear D. V was trimmed by 6 bases and J by 3 bases, leaving 15 bases between them. From germline, CDR1 is KGHSH and CDR2 LQKENI. The CDR3 spans 14 residues. CDR3 sequence reads: CASSPGAARYEQYF. The CDR3 DNA sequence: TGTGCCAGCTCCCCCGGTGCGGCCCGCTACGAGCAGTACTTC.

The table lists this clonotype with a few counts. This chain uses TRBV7-3 with TRBJ1-6; weak D call: TRBD1 (5 bases). There are 13 residues in the CDR3. Germline CDR1 SGHTA, CDR2 FQGTGA. V lost 5 bases to trimming and J lost 9 bases, with 11 bases between them. The CDR3 DNA reads as TGTGCCAGCAGCACGGGACTCGGTTCACCCCTCCACTTT. Its protein product is CASSTGLGSPLHF.

This clonotype occurred a few times. The chain is built from TRBV3-1 and TRBJ2-2; no clear D gene. CDR1 is LGHDT, CDR2 YNNKEL, per germline (reference sequence). The CDR3 totals 12 residues. Trimming took 7 bases from V and 4 from J, leaving 7 bases between them. Written as DNA, the CDR3 is TGTGCCAGCACCCAGTGCACCGGGGAGCTGTTTTTT. Amino acid sequence: CASTQCTGELFF.

The chain joins TRBV6-5 to TRBJ1-6; TRBD1 aligns across 7 bases. This CDR3 is 16 amino acids long. V lost 6 bases to trimming and J lost 0 bases; unmatched junction nucleotides: 5. CDR1 is MNHEY and CDR2 is SVGAGI in the germline V gene. The CDR3 loop reads CASSQQGSSYNSPLHF. The DNA for the CDR3 is TGTGCCAGCAGCCAACAGGGGAGCTCCTATAATTCACCCCTCCACTTT.

This clonotype was observed a handful of times. Here the CDR3 reads CASSPTVPWGYTF. In DNA, the CDR3 is TGTGCCAGCAGCCCGACAGTCCCTTGGGGCTACACCTTC. The rearrangement links TRBV14 to TRBJ1-2; tentatively, D is TRBD1 (5 bases). The V end was cut by 4 bases, the J end by 8 bases, with 14 bases between. Germline-derived CDR1 and CDR2 are SGHDN and FVKESK. The CDR3 totals 13 residues. Full variable domain (remainder filled in from reference TRBV14 and TRBJ1-2): EAGVTQFPSHSVIEKGQTVTLRCDPISGHDNLYWYRRVMGKEIKFLLHFVKESKQDESGMPNNRFLAERTGGTYSTLKVQPAELEDSGVYFCASSPTVPWGYTFGSGTRLTVV.

The sample holds a few counts of this clonotype. The chain uses TRBV6-2 or TRBV6-3 and TRBJ1-5; the match to TRBD1 covers 8 bases. This CDR3 comprises 15 residues. Trimming took 4 bases from V and 0 from J; bases not matched to a gene: 2. CDR1 and CDR2 from the germline V gene are MNHEY and SVGEGT. The CDR3 bases are TGTGCCAGCAGTTGGACAGGGATTAGCAATCAGCCCCAGCATTTT. It codes for CASSWTGISNQPQHF.

The CDR3: CASSQDWLAGDQTQYF. CDR3 bases: TGCGCCAGCAGCCAAGATTGGCTAGCGGGGGACCAGACCCAGTACTTC. The chain is built from TRBV4-3 and TRBJ2-5; TRBD2 aligns across 10 bases. V was clipped by 0 bases and J by 6 bases; unmatched bases: 7. CDR3 length equals 16 residues. Germline V gene lookup returns CDR1 LGHNA and CDR2 YSLEER.

At least ten counts were recorded for this clonotype. The chain has TRBV29-1 and TRBJ2-1; D remains ambiguous. Germline-derived CDR1 and CDR2 are SQVTM and ANQGSEA. V gave up 4 bases and J gave up 0 bases, with 13 bases separating them. The CDR3 consists of 15 residues. The CDR3 DNA sequence: TGCAGCGTTGTGGTTATATTGAGCTCCTACAATGAGCAGTTCTTC. Translating it yields CSVVVILSSYNEQFF.

This clonotype was counted ten times or more. The J gene is TRBJ1-1, the V gene TRBV29-1; 10 bases line up with TRBD1. CDR1 is SQVTM, CDR2 ANQGSEA, per germline. The CDR3 is 12 amino acids. V shed 8 bases and J 4 bases; nucleotides not matched to a gene: 4. CDR3 in amino acids: CSPDRGPTEAFF. CDR3 bases: TGCAGCCCTGACAGGGGGCCCACTGAAGCTTTCTTT.

This clonotype was detected many times. J is TRBJ1-2 and V is TRBV3-1; no clear D gene. Trimming took off 1 base at V and 4 bases at J, with 10 bases between the two ends. From germline, CDR1 is LGHDT and CDR2 YNNKEL (reference sequence). The CDR3 contains 14 residues. Here the CDR3 reads CASSQGAGPYGYTF. The CDR3 nucleotides read TGTGCCAGCAGCCAAGGTGCAGGCCCCTATGGCTACACCTTC.

This sequence joins TRBV27 and TRBJ2-3; D is ambiguous. The CDR3 covers 13 residues. The germline V gene encodes CDR1 MNHEY and CDR2 SMNVEV (reference sequence). Trimming left V 6 bases short and J 1 base short, with 8 bases between. CDR3 bases: TGTGCCAGCAGGGGCGGAGGCACAGATACGCAGTATTTT. The encoded protein is CASRGGGTDTQYF.

V usage is TRBV3-1 and J usage is TRBJ1-5; D is perhaps TRBD1 (6 bases). This CDR3 spans 15 amino acids. Germline CDR1 is LGHDT and CDR2 is YNNKEL (reference sequence). The V end was cut by 4 bases, the J end by 2 bases, with 12 bases between. The CDR3 sequence: CASSPGGEGNQPQHF. The CDR3 DNA is TGTGCCAGCAGCCCGGGGGGCGAGGGCAATCAGCCCCAGCATTTT.

This clonotype was observed many times. The chain links TRBV3-1 to TRBJ2-1; D remains unclear. The CDR3 runs 16 residues. V was pared by 1 base and J by 6 bases, with 16 bases between. CDR1 and CDR2 (germline): LGHDT, YNNKEL (reference sequence). In nucleotides, the CDR3 is TGTGCCAGCAGCCAAGTACGAGAAGTGCGGTCCAATGAGCAGTTCTTC. Protein sequence: CASSQVREVRSNEQFF.

The chain joins TRBV7-3 to TRBJ2-6; 9 bases are shared with TRBD2. With 1 base clipped from V and 2 bases from J, the junction kept 6 bases outside the gene matches. CDR1 and CDR2 (germline): SGHTA, FQGTGA. This CDR3 has 18 residues. CDR3 DNA: TGTGCCAGCAGCTTAATCGGCGGGGGGGCCGCTGGGGCCAACGTCCTGACTTTC. This sequence encodes CASSLIGGGAAGANVLTF.

This clonotype was seen only a few times. V is TRBV7-2 and J is TRBJ1-1; 8 nucleotides align to TRBD1. This CDR3 is built from 14 residues. The germline CDR1 and CDR2 sequences are SGHTA and FQGNSA. J was trimmed by 5 bases and V by 3 bases; bases with no gene match: 5. The CDR3 reads CASSFGQGETEAFF. CDR3 DNA: TGTGCCAGCAGCTTCGGACAGGGTGAGACTGAAGCTTTCTTT.